A single sample is the source of the 7 T cell receptor beta chains below, sequenced in a study of blood T cell repertoires in COVID-19. Clones were sequenced by immunoSEQ multiplex PCR, and TCRdb holds only the in-frame ones, with some missing. The data hold 150,000 or so clones, with 80% to 85% observed a single time. Input material: PBMCs or T cells enriched from blood (not recorded which). All receptors come from an older man who had been exposed to COVID-19.

Ten or more counts support this clone. This chain links TRBV5-8 with TRBJ2-1, with 8 bases matching TRBD2. Germline trimming cut 4 bases from V and 6 bases from J; bases unmatched to any gene: 6. CDR1 and CDR2 (germline): SGHTS, YDEGEE. The CDR3 consists of 14 residues. The CDR3 sequence is CASSPGLVVNEQFF. Written as DNA, the CDR3 is TGTGCCAGCAGCCCGGGACTAGTTGTCAATGAGCAGTTCTTC. The full variable domain, with the rest looked up from reference TRBV5-8 and TRBJ2-1, is EAGVTQSPTHLIKTRGQQATLRCSPISGHTSVYWYQQALGLGLQFLLWYDEGEERNRGNFPPRFSGRQFPNYSSELNVNALELEDSALYLCASSPGLVVNEQFFGPGTRLTVL.

To note about this clone: One junction end disagrees with the germline gene, perhaps due to a read error. The chain recombines TRBV9 with TRBJ2-1; 7 bases align to TRBD2. The CDR3 consists of 15 residues. Per the germline V gene, CDR1 is SGDLS and CDR2 is YYNGEE. The CDR3 DNA sequence: TGTGCCAGCAGCGTAGACCCGGGGGACTACGATGAGCAGTTCTTC. Translation gives CASSVDPGDYDEQFF.

The chain combines TRBV3-1 (or the pseudogene TRBV3-2) with TRBJ1-6; D unclear. The germline V and J ends were trimmed by 2 bases and 7 bases, with 9 bases remaining between them. The germline CDR1 and CDR2 sequences are LGHDT and YNNKEL (reference sequence). This CDR3 has 14 amino acids. CDR3: CASSQNSRNSPLHF. CDR3 nucleotides: TGTGCCAGCAGCCAAAACAGTAGGAATTCACCCCTCCACTTT.

The chain combines TRBV4-1 with TRBJ2-5; tentatively, D is TRBD1 (5 bases). The CDR3 is 14 residues long. Germline values: CDR1 MGHRA, CDR2 YSYEKL. V dropped 0 bases and J dropped 5 bases, with 10 bases sitting between them. This chain's CDR3 is CASSQDQGSETQYF. The CDR3 DNA reads TGCGCCAGCAGCCAAGATCAGGGTAGTGAGACCCAGTACTTC.

The chain links TRBV19 to TRBJ1-1; perhaps TRBD1 as D (6 bases). There are 13 residues in the CDR3. CDR1 is LNHDA and CDR2 is SQIVND in the germline V gene (reference sequence). Trimming took 10 bases from V and 1 from J, leaving 13 bases between them. As DNA, the CDR3 is TGTGCCATCTCGGACAGTGCGAACACTGAAGCTTTCTTT. It is translated as CAISDSANTEAFF.

This clone was seen more than once but under ten times. V gene TRBV6-5 combines with J gene TRBJ2-1; D gene unclear. Germline V CDR1 and CDR2: MNHEY, SVGAGI. V was pared by 7 bases and J by 6 bases, with 16 bases between. This CDR3 is built from 14 residues. CDR3 in DNA: TGTGCCAGCACCCCGACTTCGTTTTTCAATGAGCAGTTCTTC. Translating it yields CASTPTSFFNEQFF.

The chain employs TRBV6-6 and TRBJ2-7, with 12 positions matching TRBD2. Germline loops: CDR1 MNHNY, CDR2 SVGAGI (reference sequence). Trimming removed 5 bases from V and 4 bases from J; junction bases left unmatched: 12. The CDR3 is made up of 17 amino acids. The CDR3 nucleotides are TGTGCCAGCAGTCGCCCGACCGGGACTAGCGGGTCTTACGAGCAGTACTTC. This codes for CASSRPTGTSGSYEQYF.